Included here is one T cell receptor beta chain sequence, with context. Authors' analysis steps: Junction-only sequences produced by ImmunoSEQ had no quality scores, so filtering differed. Sequencing used immunoSEQ multiplex PCR; TCRdb keeps in-frame clones, though not all of them. V and J calls and clone size are those listed in that table; D and trimming were worked out from the DNA. Here the sample spans around 2,000,000 clones, less than 95% being singletons. This sample was included in a study of shared clonotypes between healthy human individuals. Germline assignment: CDR1 SGHVS and CDR2 FNYEAQ. The CDR3 extends over 16 amino acids. Trimming stripped 2 bases from V and 0 bases from J, with 11 bases between. Naivety among CD8 cells was defined by CD45RO negativity and positive CCR7 selection, thereby excluding terminally differentiated effector memory CD45RA+ cells. Study donors comprised healthy, HIV-negative adults devoid of recent acute infection or vaccination.

The rearrangement uses TRBV7-6 and TRBJ2-4, with D unclear. The origin of this receptor is a man in his late teens or twenties in good health. Sequences were obtained from naive CD8+ T cells sorted from blood. The DNA of the CDR3 is TGTGCCAGCAGCTTATCTAATTCGGGAGCCAAAAACATTCAGTACTTC. This gives the protein CASSLSNSGAKNIQYF.